The 31 T cell receptor beta chains reported below all come from one sample, sequenced in a study of cytomegalovirus exposure and HLA in healthy donors. Primers included in the PCR were 60 Vbeta and 13 Jbeta primers. The repertoire was sequenced with immunoSEQ multiplex PCR; TCRdb's copy has only in-frame clones and lacks some. The specimen's table records roughly 120,000 clones. Sequencing was performed on PBMCs. These receptors all come from a man between 18 and 29 years old in good health and CMV-seronegative.

The chain joins TRBV6-1 to TRBJ1-2; possibly TRBD1 for D (5 bases). With 4 bases removed from V and 4 bases from J, the gap between germline ends came to 19 bases. The CDR3 covers 16 residues. Looked up from germline, CDR1 is MNHNS and CDR2 is SASEGT. Written as DNA, the CDR3 is TGTGCCAGCAGTGTCCCCGGGCAGGGTGGAATCTATGGCTACACCTTC. Its translation is CASSVPGQGGIYGYTF.

The rearrangement uses TRBV28 and TRBJ1-3; TRBD1 is a possible D gene (5 bases). Per the germline V gene, CDR1 is MDHEN and CDR2 is SYDVKM. Trimming left V 5 bases short and J 7 bases short, with 15 bases between. This CDR3 is 14 amino acids long. CDR3 region: CASSPRRGENTIYF. In nucleotides, the CDR3 is TGTGCCAGCAGTCCCCGGCGGGGGGAGAACACCATATATTTT.

The genes are TRBV6-5 and TRBJ2-7; 7 nucleotides match TRBD1. The CDR3 length is 14 residues. V trimming: 2 bases; J trimming: 2 bases; junction bases outside the gene matches: 3. Germline values: CDR1 MNHEY, CDR2 SVGAGI. CDR3: CASSYGTEAYEQYF. CDR3 in DNA: TGTGCCAGCAGTTACGGGACAGAGGCCTACGAGCAGTACTTC.

J is TRBJ2-3 and V is TRBV10-3; D unresolved. The CDR3 is 18 amino acids. Germline values: CDR1 ENHRY, CDR2 SYGVKD. Trimming took 10 bases from V and 0 from J, leaving 26 bases between them. The CDR3 DNA reads TGTGCCACCGCCTCGACAATTCCCAATTATACTAGCACAGATACGCAGTATTTT. Its translation: CATASTIPNYTSTDTQYF.

V and J are TRBV11-2 and TRBJ1-2, with D perhaps matching TRBD1 (5 bases). Trimming cost V 5 bases and J 3 bases, with 16 bases left between them. Germline assignment: CDR1 SGHAT and CDR2 FQNNGV. The CDR3 is 15 amino acids. CDR3 coding DNA: TGTGCCAGCAGCCAGAATGACAGATCCTACTATGGCTACACCTTC. This encodes CASSQNDRSYYGYTF.

CDR3 in amino acids: CASEIAGSSYEQYF. The CDR3 DNA sequence: TGTGCCAGCGAAATAGCGGGGAGCTCCTACGAGCAGTACTTC. The chain combines TRBV28 with TRBJ2-7; TRBD2 matches 8 bases. In germline, CDR1 is MDHEN, CDR2 SYDVKM. The CDR3 has 14 residues. The J segment lost 0 bases and the V segment lost 8 bases, leaving 6 bases of the junction unmatched.

This chain uses TRBV9 with TRBJ2-7; D gene ambiguous. The CDR3 is 13 amino acids. V gave up 7 bases and J gave up 2 bases, with 13 bases separating them. The V gene's germline CDR1 is SGDLS and CDR2 YYNGEE. CDR3 sequence reads: CASGRREAYEQYF. CDR3 bases: TGTGCCAGCGGTAGGCGAGAGGCCTACGAGCAGTACTTC. Variable domain in full (rest from reference TRBV9 and TRBJ2-7): DSGVTQTPKHLITATGQRVTLRCSPRSGDLSVYWYQQSLDQGLQFLIQYYNGEERAKGNILERFSAQQFPDLHSELNLSSLELGDSALYFCASGRREAYEQYFGPGTRLTVT.

CDR3 sequence: CASSTGGRNEKLFF. The DNA for the CDR3 is TGTGCCAGCTCGACAGGGGGTAGGAATGAAAAACTGTTTTTT. This chain uses TRBV27 with TRBJ1-4, with TRBD1 matching 9 bases. The CDR3 is 14 amino acids. V lost 8 bases, J lost 5 bases, and 6 bases stayed unmatched. CDR1 and CDR2 from the germline V gene are MNHEY and SMNVEV (reference sequence).

The rearrangement joins TRBV2 to TRBJ2-2, with 12 bases fitting TRBD1. Germline V CDR1 and CDR2: SNHLY, FYNNEI. The CDR3 runs 18 residues. Trimming at V came to 7 bases and at J to 0 bases, leaving 9 bases not matched to a gene. DNA for the CDR3: TGTGCCAGCAATCCACGGGACAGGGGGCAAGCGAACACCGGGGAGCTGTTTTTT. As protein: CASNPRDRGQANTGELFF.

The chain links TRBV28 to TRBJ2-7, with 7 positions matching TRBD2. The junction had 10 bases not matched to a gene; V was cut back by 6 bases and J by 2 bases. Germline CDR1 reads MDHEN; CDR2 reads SYDVKM. The CDR3 length is 15 residues. CDR3 nucleotide sequence: TGTGCCAGCAGCCATTCCTGGGAGGGGACCTACGAGCAGTACTTC. Translating gives CASSHSWEGTYEQYF.

The chain joins TRBV7-2 to TRBJ1-3; D not resolved. CDR1 is SGHTA, CDR2 FQGNSA, per germline. The CDR3 length is 13 residues. With 5 bases removed from V and 4 bases from J, the gap between germline ends came to 9 bases. The chain's CDR3 is CASSAARGNTIYF. The DNA for the CDR3 is TGTGCCAGCAGCGCCGCCAGGGGAAACACCATATATTTT.

V usage is TRBV6-5 and J usage is TRBJ1-1, with D perhaps TRBD1 (6 bases). Trimming shortened V by 3 bases and J by 0 bases, and 11 bases separated the two germline ends. CDR1 and CDR2 (germline): MNHEY, SVGAGI. This CDR3 has 15 residues. Here the CDR3 reads CASSYRGGMNTEAFF. In DNA form, the CDR3 reads TGTGCCAGCAGTTATAGGGGGGGCATGAACACTGAAGCTTTCTTT.

V usage is TRBV27 and J usage is TRBJ1-2, with 7 bases aligning to TRBD1. Losses at the gene ends were 4 bases for V and 4 bases for J; bases not matched to a gene: 9. Germline CDR1 is MNHEY and CDR2 is SMNVEV (reference sequence). The CDR3 has 15 amino acids. The CDR3 bases are TGTGCCAGCAGTTCCCCAGACAGGGCGGTCTATGGCTACACCTTC. It yields the protein CASSSPDRAVYGYTF.

This chain links TRBV6-5 with TRBJ2-2; no firm D call. Trimming took 1 base from V and 5 from J, leaving 11 bases between them. This CDR3 comprises 15 residues. From germline, CDR1 is MNHEY and CDR2 SVGAGI. The CDR3 protein is CASSYFPRSTGELFF. As DNA, the CDR3 is TGTGCCAGCAGTTACTTCCCCCGGTCTACCGGGGAGCTGTTTTTT.

Here the CDR3 DNA reads TGTGCCAGCAGCCCCAGGGGGCTACTTGGCTACACCTTC. It translates to CASSPRGLLGYTF. This chain connects TRBV13 to TRBJ1-2; 8 bases fit TRBD1. The CDR3 length is 13 residues. Trimming cost V 5 bases and J 7 bases; bases outside gene matches: 6. CDR1 is PRHDT and CDR2 is FYEKMQ in the germline V gene (reference sequence).

This chain links TRBV2 with TRBJ1-1; D perhaps matches TRBD1 (5 bases). The ends were cut back, 2 bases at V and 0 bases at J, with 10 bases in the middle. In germline, CDR1 is SNHLY, CDR2 FYNNEI. This CDR3 spans 15 amino acids. The CDR3 here is CASSEPAGMNTEAFF. Written as DNA, the CDR3 is TGTGCCAGCAGTGAACCAGCAGGGATGAACACTGAAGCTTTCTTT.

V usage is TRBV5-1 and J usage is TRBJ2-3; D not certain. Germline values: CDR1 SGHRS, CDR2 YFSETQ. Trimming cost V 5 bases and J 0 bases, with 16 bases left between them. The length of the CDR3 is 16 residues. CDR3 DNA: TGCGCCAGCAGACTACACGGATCTACTAGCACAGATACGCAGTATTTT. As protein: CASRLHGSTSTDTQYF. The complete variable domain, with remaining parts taken from reference TRBV5-1 and TRBJ2-3, reads KAGVTQTPRYLIKTRGQQVTLSCSPISGHRSVSWYQQTPGQGLQFLFEYFSETQRNKGNFPGRFSGRQFSNSRSEMNVSTLELGDSALYLCASRLHGSTSTDTQYFGPGTRLTVL.

V usage is TRBV6-5 and J usage is TRBJ1-2, with 10 bases that match TRBD1. The CDR3 runs 13 residues. Germline CDR1 reads MNHEY; CDR2 reads SVGAGI. V shed 4 bases and J 8 bases; nucleotides not matched to a gene: 4. In DNA, the CDR3 is TGTGCCAGCAGTTCAGGACAGGGGGGCGGCTACACCTTC. Amino acids: CASSSGQGGGYTF.

CDR3 loop: CASSFSLSSYEQYF. In DNA, the CDR3 is TGTGCCAGCAGCTTCTCCCTCAGCTCCTACGAGCAGTACTTC. V is TRBV7-9 and J is TRBJ2-7, with no clear D. The CDR3 has 14 residues. The germline V and J ends were trimmed by 3 bases and 0 bases, with 9 bases remaining between them. Germline loops: CDR1 SEHNR, CDR2 FQNEAQ (reference sequence).

V gene TRBV11-1 combines with J gene TRBJ2-5; D not resolved. The J call may be faulty, since TRBJ2-7 better matches the DNA end. The CDR3 is 15 amino acids. Per the germline V gene, CDR1 is SGHAT and CDR2 is FQDESV (reference sequence). This CDR3 reads CASSSNTVFSYEQYF. The CDR3 DNA follows: TGTGCCAGCAGTTCTAATACCGTTTTCTCCTACGAGCAGTACTTC.

The chain uses TRBV30 and TRBJ2-5, with 7 positions matching TRBD2. The CDR3 has 13 residues. V lost 7 bases, J lost 0 bases, and 5 bases stayed unmatched. The germline V gene encodes CDR1 GTSNPN and CDR2 SVGIG (reference sequence). DNA of the CDR3: TGTGCCTCCGAGGGGAGGGACCAAGAGACCCAGTACTTC. This codes for CASEGRDQETQYF.

This chain links TRBV9 with TRBJ2-3, with 10 nucleotides matching TRBD2. Germline trimming cut 0 bases from V and 5 bases from J; bases unmatched to any gene: 9. In germline, CDR1 is SGDLS, CDR2 YYNGEE. The CDR3 spans 17 residues. Written as DNA, the CDR3 is TGTGCCAGCAGCGTAGCTAAGCGGGGGGGCCGTGAAGATACGCAGTATTTT. Its protein is CASSVAKRGGREDTQYF.

V usage is TRBV19 and J usage is TRBJ2-7; 10 bases line up with TRBD1. V was clipped by 9 bases and J by 1 base; unmatched bases: 6. The CDR3 loop spans 14 amino acids. The germline CDR1 and CDR2 sequences are LNHDA and SQIVND (reference sequence). This CDR3 is CASRTDRGSYEQYF. The CDR3 region has the DNA TGTGCCAGCAGGACGGACAGGGGGTCCTACGAGCAGTACTTC. The full variable domain, rest sourced from reference TRBV19 and TRBJ2-7, is DGGITQSPKYLFRKEGQNVTLSCEQNLNHDAMYWYRQDPGQGLRLIYYSQIVNDFQKGDIAEGYSVSREKKESFPLTVTSAQKNPTAFYLCASRTDRGSYEQYFGPGTRLTVT.

The V and J genes are TRBV19 and TRBJ1-6, with 7 bases aligning to TRBD1. Trimming at V came to 5 bases and at J to 2 bases, leaving 9 bases not matched to a gene. This CDR3 has 17 amino acids. The germline gives CDR1 LNHDA, CDR2 SQIVND (reference sequence). The CDR3 DNA reads as TGTGCCAGTAGTTCATCCCGGACAGGAGCCTATAATTCACCCCTCCACTTT. This translates into CASSSSRTGAYNSPLHF.

The rearrangement links TRBV12-5 to TRBJ2-2, with TRBD1 identical over 9 bases. Germline trimming cut 3 bases from V and 4 bases from J; bases unmatched to any gene: 12. The CDR3 has 18 residues. CDR1 and CDR2 (germline): LGHNT, FRNRAP. CDR3 DNA sequence: TGTGCTAGTGGTTTAATCGCCGGGACAGGGTATTTCACCGGGGAGCTGTTTTTT. It yields the protein CASGLIAGTGYFTGELFF.

The V gene is TRBV5-4, the J gene TRBJ2-7, with D possibly matching TRBD1 (5 bases). The germline V and J ends were trimmed by 3 bases and 3 bases, with 10 bases remaining between them. CDR3 length: 13 residues. Germline V gene lookup returns CDR1 SGHNT and CDR2 YYREEE (reference sequence). The CDR3 region has the DNA TGTGCCAGCAGCTCATCAGGGTTCTACGAGCAGTACTTC. It translates to CASSSSGFYEQYF. Together with reference TRBV5-4 and TRBJ2-7, the CDR3 gives the full variable domain: ETGVTQSPTHLIKTRGQQVTLRCSSQSGHNTVSWYQQALGQGPQFIFQYYREEENGRGNFPPRFSGLQFPNYSSELNVNALELDDSALYLCASSSSGFYEQYFGPGTRLTVT.

The chain couples TRBV19 to TRBJ1-1, with D perhaps matching TRBD1 (6 bases). CDR3 length: 14 amino acids. The V and J ends lost 5 bases and 1 base respectively, with 11 bases between them. CDR1 is LNHDA and CDR2 is SQIVND in the germline V gene (reference sequence). CDR3 bases: TGTGCCAGTAGTCCCTACAGGGAGAACACTGAAGCTTTCTTT. Its protein is CASSPYRENTEAFF. The variable domain in full, completed from reference TRBV19 and TRBJ1-1, reads DGGITQSPKYLFRKEGQNVTLSCEQNLNHDAMYWYRQDPGQGLRLIYYSQIVNDFQKGDIAEGYSVSREKKESFPLTVTSAQKNPTAFYLCASSPYRENTEAFFGQGTRLTVV.

V is TRBV28 and J is TRBJ2-3, with TRBD2 matching 9 bases. Trimming at V came to 8 bases and at J to 0 bases, leaving 12 bases not matched to a gene. Germline V gene sequence: CDR1 MDHEN, CDR2 SYDVKM. The CDR3 contains 17 residues. The CDR3 sequence is CASLLSTSGLSTDTQYF. The DNA for the CDR3 is TGTGCCAGCCTCCTCTCGACTAGCGGTTTGAGCACAGATACGCAGTATTTT.

This rearrangement joins TRBV7-9 to TRBJ2-7, with TRBD2 matching 11 bases. The germline CDR1 and CDR2 sequences are SEHNR and FQNEAQ (reference sequence). This CDR3 has 14 residues. The J segment lost 3 bases and the V segment lost 3 bases, leaving 1 base of the junction unmatched. CDR3 DNA: TGTGCCAGCAGCTTTACTAGCGGGAGCTACGAGCAGTACTTC. This translates into CASSFTSGSYEQYF.

The chain has TRBV12-5 and TRBJ2-7; possible D gene TRBD1, 5 bases. V was clipped by 3 bases and J by 3 bases, with 9 bases between them. CDR1 is LGHNT, CDR2 FRNRAP, per germline. The CDR3 sequence is 13 residues long. CDR3: CASGLRTFYEQYF. The CDR3 DNA follows: TGTGCTAGTGGTTTAAGGACATTCTACGAGCAGTACTTC.

Of note for this clone: This sample also contains other DNA sequences that code for the same CDR3. The chain joins TRBV6-1 to TRBJ1-5; 8 nucleotides line up with TRBD1. From germline, CDR1 is MNHNS and CDR2 SASEGT. V was pared by 3 bases and J by 5 bases, with 9 bases of the junction left unmatched. There are 16 residues in the CDR3. The CDR3 is CASSEAVGTGHQPQHF. CDR3 DNA: TGTGCCAGCAGTGAGGCCGTCGGGACAGGTCATCAGCCCCAGCATTTT.